The rows below give T cell receptor beta chains drawn from one sample of a study of T cell responses to AZD1222 COVID-19 vaccine. TCRdb's copy holds only in-frame clones and misses some; the assay was immunoSEQ multiplex PCR. The repertoire includes around 150,000 clones, 91% of them detected once, and roughly 1.2% sits in the top ten. Material: peripheral blood, obtained 28 days after the second AZD1222 dose. These TCRs come from an adult who received the AZD1222 COVID-19 vaccine. CDR3s include the opening cysteine and the closing phenylalanine or tryptophan. A D gene is named only where the DNA matches it firmly. Some rows mark clone size as missing; the rest say once, few, many or name a class of expanded clone.

clone_size: -
d_call: TRBD2
v_call: TRBV5-4
j_call: TRBJ2-1
cdr3_nt: TGTGCCAGCAGAGCGGGACTCCCCTCCTACAATGAGCAGTTCTTC
cdr3_aa: CASRAGLPSYNEQFF

clone_size: -
d_call: TRBD2
v_call: TRBV5-6
j_call: TRBJ2-1
cdr3_nt: TGTGCCAGCAGCTCCCCGGGGGGAGGGATCCGCTGGGATGAGCAGTTCTTC
cdr3_aa: CASSSPGGGIRWDEQFF

clone_size: -
d_call: -
v_call: TRBV14
j_call: TRBJ2-7
cdr3_nt: TGTGCCAGCAGCCAAATTCTTGGCTACGAGCAGTACTTC
cdr3_aa: CASSQILGYEQYF

clone_size: -
d_call: -
v_call: TRBV7-9
j_call: TRBJ1-4
cdr3_nt: TGTGCCAGCAGCTCAACACAGGCACAATGGGAGGAAAAACTGTTTTTT
cdr3_aa: CASSSTQAQWEEKLFF

clone_size: -
d_call: -
v_call: TRBV27
j_call: TRBJ2-2
cdr3_nt: TGTGCCAGCAGTTTCACACACGACACGAACACCGGGGAGCTGTTTTTT
cdr3_aa: CASSFTHDTNTGELFF

clone_size: -
d_call: -
v_call: TRBV5-4
j_call: TRBJ2-2
cdr3_nt: TGTGCCAGCAGCTTGCCTTCTCGTGACACCGGGGAGCTGTTTTTT
cdr3_aa: CASSLPSRDTGELFF

clone_size: -
d_call: TRBD1
v_call: TRBV10-3
j_call: TRBJ1-5
cdr3_nt: TGTGCCATCAGTGAGTGGGACAGGGGGACCGATCAGCCCCAGCATTTT
cdr3_aa: CAISEWDRGTDQPQHF

clone_size: -
d_call: TRBD1
v_call: TRBV5-1
j_call: TRBJ1-5
cdr3_nt: TGCGCCAGCAGCGAGACAGGGAACAATCAGCCCCAGCATTTT
cdr3_aa: CASSETGNNQPQHF

clone_size: -
d_call: -
v_call: TRBV10-3
j_call: TRBJ1-5
cdr3_nt: TGTGCCATCAGCTCCCCGGGTAGCAATCAGCCCCAGCATTTT
cdr3_aa: CAISSPGSNQPQHF

clone_size: -
d_call: -
v_call: TRBV4-1
j_call: TRBJ1-1
cdr3_nt: TGCGCCAGCAGCCCGGCGGGGAATGGGGCTTTCTTT
cdr3_aa: CASSPAGNGAFF

clone_size: -
d_call: -
v_call: TRBV6-5
j_call: TRBJ2-7
cdr3_nt: TGTGCCATTACCCGGGAGCTCTCCTACGAGCAGTACTTC
cdr3_aa: CAITRELSYEQYF

clone_size: -
d_call: -
v_call: TRBV10-1
j_call: TRBJ2-7
cdr3_nt: TGCGCCAGCAAGTTGTGGGGGACCCAGAATCGGCCGTCCGAGCAGTACTTC
cdr3_aa: CASKLWGTQNRPSEQYF

clone_size: few
d_call: -
v_call: TRBV5-6
j_call: TRBJ1-2
cdr3_nt: TGTGCCAGCAGCTTGGACAGGGTGGGGTATGGCTACACCTTC
cdr3_aa: CASSLDRVGYGYTF

clone_size: -
d_call: -
v_call: TRBV5-1
j_call: TRBJ1-1
cdr3_nt: TGCGCCAGCAGCTTGGCAGTGGTGAACACTGAAGCTTTCTTT
cdr3_aa: CASSLAVVNTEAFF

clone_size: -
d_call: TRBD1
v_call: TRBV6-5
j_call: TRBJ1-1
cdr3_nt: TGTGCCAGCGGGACAGGCCTTAACACTGAAGCTTTCTTT
cdr3_aa: CASGTGLNTEAFF

clone_size: -
d_call: -
v_call: TRBV2
j_call: TRBJ2-5
cdr3_nt: TGTGCCAGCAGTGCAAGGGAAGAGACCCAGTACTTC
cdr3_aa: CASSAREETQYF